The rows below give T cell receptor beta chains drawn from one sample of a study of cytomegalovirus exposure and HLA in healthy donors. TCRdb keeps only in-frame clones here, not all; method: immunoSEQ multiplex PCR. The sample consists of some 120,000 clones, 80% of them appearing once. The sequenced material came from PBMCs. The receptors originated from a man aged 30 to 45 in good health and CMV-seropositive. The CDR3 runs from the conserved cysteine through the conserved F or W. Rows give clone size only sometimes, using once, few, many, or a class for an expanded clone.

v_call	j_call	clone_size	cdr3_aa
TRBV30	TRBJ2-3	-	CAWRTRQGATDTQYF
TRBV5-1	TRBJ2-3	-	CASSLEGLALSTDTQYF
TRBV29-1	TRBJ1-2	few	CSVGSIGTGYGYTF
TRBV27	TRBJ1-1	-	CASSFRGLGTEAFF
TRBV29-1	TRBJ2-7	few	CSVIGQGRYEQYF
TRBV4-1	TRBJ2-7	-	CASSQIPSASSYEQYF
TRBV7-2	TRBJ1-1	-	CASSLGGTNTEAFF
TRBV5-1	TRBJ2-7	-	CASSLGFIGTAYSYEQYF
TRBV2	TRBJ2-2	-	CASRPNRGNTGELFF
TRBV18	TRBJ2-4	-	CASSTGTGRMDIQYF
TRBV11-2	TRBJ1-3	-	CASSHSGGTSGNTIYF
TRBV7-9	TRBJ1-1	-	CASSMTEEDTEAFF
TRBV10-3	TRBJ2-7	-	CAIKPGLDSYEQYF
TRBV6-1	TRBJ1-1	-	CASSGQGNTAEAFF
TRBV9	TRBJ2-5	-	CASSVNSQETQYF
TRBV6-4	TRBJ2-1	few	CASSLIAGGTYNEQFF
TRBV6-1	TRBJ2-3	few	CASSVRELATDTQYF
TRBV5-6	TRBJ2-1	once	CASSPVASGFYNEQFF
TRBV30	TRBJ2-3	-	CAFSGGPPPTDTQYF
TRBV4-1	TRBJ2-7	-	CASSQTGKTPEQYF
TRBV5-6	TRBJ2-7	-	CASRKRDGLFEQYF
TRBV9	TRBJ2-3	-	CASSAERGGTRSTDTQYF
TRBV1	TRBJ1-1	-	CTSSPTGTGMNTEAFF
TRBV2	TRBJ1-2	-	CASRGANYGYTF
TRBV7-9	TRBJ1-1	few	CASSPSGSAEAFF
TRBV21-1	TRBJ2-5	-	CASRSAGTEEETQYF
TRBV6-1	TRBJ1-1	-	CASRDRGFGDTEAFF
TRBV9	TRBJ2-2	-	CASSVGPTDYTGELFF
TRBV5-1	TRBJ2-7	-	CASSFGRGYEQYF
TRBV2	TRBJ1-5	-	CASSGLISNQPQHF
TRBV27	TRBJ2-1	few	CASSHETGGGRNEQFF
TRBV27	TRBJ2-7	-	CASSSSGAYYEQYF
TRBV5-4	TRBJ1-2	medium-sized	CASSFGGGRSGYTF
TRBV5-4	TRBJ2-4	few	CASSLAGENIQYF
TRBV6-1	TRBJ2-7	few	CASSEPGTDEQYF
TRBV29-1	TRBJ2-3	few	CSVAETAFNTDTQYF
TRBV5-1	TRBJ1-1	-	CASHSMEGATDTEAFF
TRBV5-4	TRBJ2-1	-	CASSREGVRDEQFF
TRBV6-5	TRBJ1-3	-	CASSVGQGTIYF
TRBV2	TRBJ2-1	once	CASSVGAGGPLEQFF
TRBV2	TRBJ1-2	-	CASSVQQGDGYTF
TRBV6-5	TRBJ1-2	-	CASSSPWQGLRGYTF
TRBV9	TRBJ2-5	-	CASSLGGDPGETQYF
TRBV9	TRBJ2-7	-	CASSPRTSGGVEQYF
TRBV6-4	TRBJ2-1	-	CASSVGQGNEQFF
TRBV29-1	TRBJ2-1	-	CSVKAGTGLSLSSYNEQFF